This is a list of T cell receptor beta chains from one sample in a study of shared clonotypes between healthy human individuals. Libraries were prepared by immunoSEQ multiplex PCR; TCRdb keeps only in-frame clonotypes and omits some of them. This table has more than 450,000 clones, more than 65% appearing once. The specimen was PBMCs. The receptors were sampled from a middle-aged woman in good health. Some clones in this sample may be carry-over from other donors' samples. Both conserved end residues are part of each CDR3. D genes are given only for firm matches. Some rows have no size entry. The others give once, few or many, or a class for an expanded clone.

NA,TRBV27,TRBD2,TRBJ2-1,TGTGCCAGCAGTTTATTTCCCCCAATGGCGGGAGTGGCTGAGCAGTTCTTC,CASSLFPPMAGVAEQFF
few,TRBV2,NA,TRBJ1-5,TGTGCCAGCAGTGAAATGGGTAATCAGCCCCAGCATTTT,CASSEMGNQPQHF
few,TRBV6-1,TRBD1,TRBJ2-7,TGTGCCACGCACCTCCGGGACAGGGAAACCTACGAGCAGTACTTC,CATHLRDRETYEQYF
NA,TRBV28,NA,TRBJ2-1,TGTGCCAGCAGTAAAGGACAGTCTTACAATGAGCAGTTCTTC,CASSKGQSYNEQFF
NA,TRBV7-9,NA,TRBJ2-3,TGTGCCAGCAGCTCCCCCGGAGATACGCAGTATTTT,CASSSPGDTQYF
NA,TRBV15,TRBD2,TRBJ2-7,TGTGCCACCAGCAGGGGCACGGGTCTAGCGGGAGGATACGAGCAGTACTTC,CATSRGTGLAGGYEQYF
NA,TRBV5-4,TRBD2,TRBJ2-3,TGTGCCAGCAGCCACCTAGCGGGGGGCCTCACAGATACGCAGTATTTT,CASSHLAGGLTDTQYF
NA,TRBV6-4,NA,TRBJ2-1,TGTGCCAGCAGTGGGGGCCCAGGACATGATGAGCAGTTCTTC,CASSGGPGHDEQFF
NA,TRBV29-1,NA,TRBJ2-5,TGCAGCGTCCGCGCTGGTGAGGGGACCCAGTACTTC,CSVRAGEGTQYF
NA,TRBV4-1,NA,TRBJ1-5,TGCGCCAGCAGCCAAGATCCCCCGGGAAGCAATCAGCCCCAGCATTTT,CASSQDPPGSNQPQHF
NA,TRBV5-1,NA,TRBJ2-7,TGCGCCAGCAGCTTGGACCGAAACTCCTACGAGCAGTACTTC,CASSLDRNSYEQYF
few,TRBV15,NA,TRBJ1-1,TGTGCCACCAGCCCCCGGAGGGTTGGGACTGAAGCTTTCTTT,CATSPRRVGTEAFF
NA,TRBV2,NA,TRBJ1-5,TGTGCCAGCAGTGAAAGGCAGGGACGCAATCAGCCCCAGCATTTT,CASSERQGRNQPQHF
once,TRBV5-1,NA,TRBJ2-6,TGCGCCAGCGGGCAGGGAAGCACTCTTGGGGCCAACGTCCTGACTTTC,CASGQGSTLGANVLTF
NA,TRBV28,NA,TRBJ1-2,TGTGCCAGCAGACCCCCGGGTTGGGGCTACACCTTC,CASRPPGWGYTF
NA,TRBV9,NA,TRBJ1-4,TGTGCCAGCAGCGCGGGGAGTAATGAAAAACTGTTTTTT,CASSAGSNEKLFF
NA,TRBV28,NA,TRBJ2-2,TGTGCCAGCGAAGGACAGATTAACACCGGGGAGCTGTTTTTT,CASEGQINTGELFF
few,TRBV6-4,TRBD2,TRBJ2-1,TGTGCCAGTGCGCGGGGGGGAGAATCCTACAATGAGCAGTTCTTC,CASARGGESYNEQFF
many,TRBV28,TRBD2,TRBJ2-5,TGTGCCAGCAGACAGACTAGCGGGAGGCCGGAGACCCAGTACTTC,CASRQTSGRPETQYF
NA,TRBV11-3,TRBD1,TRBJ2-2,TGTGCCAGCAGCGAACAGGGGCACACCGGGGAGCTGTTTTTT,CASSEQGHTGELFF
NA,TRBV15,NA,TRBJ2-3,TGTGCCACCAGCAGAGATCAAAATGCGCAGTATTTT,CATSRDQNAQYF
NA,TRBV6-5,NA,TRBJ2-4,TGTGCCAGCAGGTCCAAAAACATTCAGTACTTC,CASRSKNIQYF
once,TRBV6-1,TRBD2,TRBJ2-7,TGTGCCAGCGGGACTAGCGGTTCCTACGAGCAGTACTTC,CASGTSGSYEQYF
once,TRBV5-1,NA,TRBJ2-3,TGCGCCAGCAGCTTTAGCGAATCCACAGATACGCAGTATTTT,CASSFSESTDTQYF
NA,TRBV7-3,NA,TRBJ1-1,TGTGCCAGCAGCTTAGGGATGAACACTGAAGCTTTCTTT,CASSLGMNTEAFF
NA,TRBV18,NA,TRBJ2-1,TGTGCCAGCTCACCCCAGGTTTCGGGAGACAATGAGCAGTTCTTC,CASSPQVSGDNEQFF
NA,TRBV28,NA,TRBJ1-5,TGTGCCAGCAGACCCGGGGTCAGGGACGGGGATCAGCCCCAGCATTTT,CASRPGVRDGDQPQHF
NA,TRBV6-5,NA,TRBJ1-5,TGTGCCAGCAGTTACTCGCAGAGCTATCAGCCCCAGCATTTT,CASSYSQSYQPQHF
NA,TRBV27,TRBD1,TRBJ1-4,TGTGCCAGCTGGAAACAGGGGGCTGGTAATGAAAAACTGTTTTTT,CASWKQGAGNEKLFF
NA,TRBV19,NA,TRBJ2-2,TGTGCCAGTACCTATAGCGGCGCGAACACCGGGGAGCTGTTTTTT,CASTYSGANTGELFF
NA,TRBV5-1,NA,TRBJ2-5,TGCGCCAGCAGCCCACAGGGAGAAGGGGAGACCCAGTACTTC,CASSPQGEGETQYF
few,TRBV5-1,TRBD2,TRBJ2-1,TGCGCCAGCAGCTGGAACAGGCCGGGACTAGAGCAGTTCTTC,CASSWNRPGLEQFF
NA,TRBV7-3,NA,TRBJ2-3,TGTGCCAGCAGTTTTAGTGGTGGCGCCAACACAGATACGCAGTATTTT,CASSFSGGANTDTQYF
NA,TRBV5-1,NA,TRBJ1-4,TGCGCCAGCAGCTTGGCCAAGTTAACAGGCGCAACTAATGAAAAACTGTTTTTT,CASSLAKLTGATNEKLFF
many,TRBV7-2,TRBD2,TRBJ2-1,TGTGCCAGCAGCCCGACTAGCGGGAGGGCGAATGAGCAGTTCTTC,CASSPTSGRANEQFF
NA,TRBV2,NA,TRBJ1-5,TGTGCCAGCAGTGATCGCTGGGAAGGTCAGCCCCAGCATTTT,CASSDRWEGQPQHF
NA,TRBV7-8,TRBD1,TRBJ2-5,TGTGCCAGCAGCTTGACCGGGACAGGGCCTGGGGGGACCCAGTACTTC,CASSLTGTGPGGTQYF
NA,TRBV5-1,NA,TRBJ1-1,TGCGCCAGCAGCTTGGCCGTGGACAGCCGGGAGAACACTGAAGCTTTCTTT,CASSLAVDSRENTEAFF
NA,TRBV7-3,TRBD2,TRBJ2-1,TGTGCCAGCAGCTTAATGGGCGGGAGGGCCTACAATGAGCAGTTCTTC,CASSLMGGRAYNEQFF
NA,TRBV4-1,NA,TRBJ2-3,TGCGCCAGCAGAGGGAAGATGGCGAGACCAGATACGCAGTATTTT,CASRGKMARPDTQYF
NA,TRBV21-1,NA,TRBJ2-3,TGTGCCAGCAGCAAAGGATCGGGCGGGCAAGGCACAGATACGCAGTATTTT,CASSKGSGGQGTDTQYF
NA,TRBV4-1,TRBD1,TRBJ2-5,TGCGCCAGCAGCCAAGTTATGGGACAGGGGCTATGGGAGACCCAGTACTTC,CASSQVMGQGLWETQYF
few,TRBV4-1,NA,TRBJ2-1,TGCGCCAGCAGCCAGTCCACAGGATCTACGAGCGATGAGCAGTTCTTC,CASSQSTGSTSDEQFF
NA,TRBV6-1,TRBD2,TRBJ2-3,TGTGCCAGCAGTGTGGCTAGCGGGAGGTACACAGATACGCAGTATTTT,CASSVASGRYTDTQYF
once,TRBV18,TRBD1,TRBJ2-7,TGTGCCAGCTCACCCGGGACAGGGTATGACTACGAGCAGTACTTC,CASSPGTGYDYEQYF
NA,TRBV7-9,NA,TRBJ1-2,TGTGCCAGCAGCTTACTTGGGCACGGATATGGCTACACCTTC,CASSLLGHGYGYTF
NA,TRBV5-3,NA,TRBJ2-3,TGTGCCAGCAGCTTGTCGCGGGGAGGCACAGATACGCAGTATTTT,CASSLSRGGTDTQYF
NA,TRBV7-2,NA,TRBJ2-3,TGTGCCAGCAGCTCCTGGCGGCTTAGCACAGATACGCAGTATTTT,CASSSWRLSTDTQYF
once,TRBV6-5,NA,TRBJ1-2,TGTGCCAGCAGGACACCGGGAGACTATGGCTACACCTTC,CASRTPGDYGYTF
NA,TRBV11-2,TRBD2,TRBJ2-7,TGTGCCACCCACGGGGGGGCTCAGGGCTACGAGCAGTACTTC,CATHGGAQGYEQYF
NA,TRBV28,NA,TRBJ2-3,TGTGCCAGCAGTTCTTACAGCGATACGCAGTATTTT,CASSSYSDTQYF
few,TRBV4-1,TRBD2,TRBJ2-1,TGCGCCAGCAGCCAAGGAACCTGGCTAGCGGCTAACGAGAACGATGAGCAGTTCTTC,CASSQGTWLAANENDEQFF
NA,TRBV27,TRBD1,TRBJ1-2,TGTGCCAGCAGTTTATACAGGGGCCAGGGCTACACCTTC,CASSLYRGQGYTF